The 4 T cell receptor beta chains reported below all come from one sample, sequenced in a study of T cells in Graves' hyperthyroidism and ophthalmopathy. Amplified TCR beta CDR3 regions derived from RNA transcripts. First-round RT-PCR targeting the TCR CDR3 was performed with the HTBI primer set. TCRdb ran MiXCR on the multiplex PCR reads and lists one entry per CDR3 protein. The repertoire holds 390,000 or so distinct CDR3 sequences, with 14% to 15% as singletons. Input material: blood. The receptors were sampled from a man aged 18 to 30 with Graves' ophthalmopathy.

This clonotype has a count of ten or more. The J gene is TRBJ2-1, the V gene TRBV3-1; TRBD2 aligns across 13 bases. The CDR3 is 15 amino acids. Germline CDR1 is LGHDT and CDR2 is YNNKEL (reference sequence). V shed 5 bases and J 7 bases; nucleotides not matched to a gene: 5. The CDR3 coding sequence is TGTGCCAGCAGCAACCGACTAGCGGGAGGAAATGAGCAGTTCTTC. Protein product: CASSNRLAGGNEQFF.

This clonotype was seen at least ten times. The rearrangement links TRBV7-9 to TRBJ2-7; D is perhaps TRBD2 (6 bases). CDR3 length: 14 residues. Germline values: CDR1 SEHNR, CDR2 FQNEAQ (reference sequence). Between the trimmed V and J ends, which lost 5 bases and 0 bases, there was a span of 11 bases. The CDR3: CASSPGTLSYEQYF. The CDR3 bases are TGTGCCAGCAGCCCGGGGACTCTCTCCTACGAGCAGTACTTC.

This clonotype was picked up many times. The rearrangement uses TRBV20-1 and TRBJ2-3; 12 bases match TRBD2. Germline V CDR1 and CDR2: DFQATT, SNEGSKA (reference sequence). The CDR3 is made up of 18 amino acids. V lost 4 bases and J lost 2; bases outside the gene matches: 13. The CDR3 DNA is TGCAGTGCTACCAGCCCCGAAGGACTAGCGGGGCCCACAGATACGCAGTATTTT. It specifies CSATSPEGLAGPTDTQYF.

Turning to this clonotype: A much larger clone lies a single base off, so this may be a read error. Here the CDR3 omits its conserved ending phenylalanine or tryptophan, so a read error is the likely source. The V gene is TRBV4-1, the J gene TRBJ2-7; 7 bases fit TRBD1. The ends lost 0 bases at V and 0 bases at J; junction bases unmatched: 5. Germline V gene data show CDR1 as MGHRA and CDR2 as YSYEKL. The CDR3 is 16 amino acids. CDR3 in amino acids: CASSQEGGESSYEQYL. The CDR3, as DNA: TGCGCCAGCAGCCAAGAAGGGGGCGAAAGCTCCTACGAGCAGTACCTC.